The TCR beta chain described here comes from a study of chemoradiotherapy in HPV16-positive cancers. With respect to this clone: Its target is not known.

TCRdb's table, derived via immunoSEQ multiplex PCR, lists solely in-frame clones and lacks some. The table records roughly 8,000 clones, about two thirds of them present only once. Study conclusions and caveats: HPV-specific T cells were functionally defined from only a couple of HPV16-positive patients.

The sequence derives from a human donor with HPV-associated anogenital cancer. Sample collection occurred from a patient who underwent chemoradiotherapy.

The CDR3 region has the DNA TGTGCCAGCAGCCCCCTAAGGGGCGCGGAAGGCTACACCTTC. Translated, it gives CASSPLRGAEGYTF. V and J are TRBV7-3 and TRBJ1-2; TRBD1 might be the D (5 bases). The germline gives CDR1 SGHTA, CDR2 FQGTGA. The V gene lost 5 bases and the J gene lost 8 bases, with 18 bases spanning the gap. This CDR3 is built from 14 residues.